The text below deals with one T cell receptor (beta chain). What it binds is not known. Sequence at one end of the junction differs from germline and may be a read error. The germline gives CDR1 WSHSY, CDR2 SAAADI. This CDR3 has 14 residues. These data originate in a study of blood T cells in healthy people across ages. Donation came from healthy Caucasian individuals in Russia who were aged about 6 to 100. Study findings and constraints: Per-million-T-cell TCR beta diversity fell roughly linearly with age. The study found TCR beta diversity correlated strongly with naive T cell percentage.

A second roughly 6 to 12 cycle PCR used barcoded and J-beta primers. MiXCR, run by TCRdb on the 5' RACE reads, gives a single entry per CDR3 protein. Of some 1.6 million distinct CDR3 sequences listed, about 32% are singletons. This sequence originates from a woman aged 25 to 45 in good health. The specimen was blood. The rearrangement uses TRBV10-2 and TRBJ2-4, with D perhaps TRBD2 (5 bases). Judging by the DNA end, TRBJ2-7 fits better; the J call may be wrong. The CDR3 region has the DNA TGCACCAGCAGTGAGAACTACGGGATCTACGAGCAGTACTTC. It yields the protein CTSSENYGIYEQYF.